This T cell receptor beta chain was identified during a study of cytomegalovirus exposure and HLA in healthy donors. This table comes from immunoSEQ multiplex PCR, and its TCRdb copy is limited to in-frame clones, with some not included. The table includes about 73,000 clones, approximately 90% detected once. Points from the study as a whole: The investigators catalogued 150 or so TCR beta chains as cytomegalovirus-associated.

Germline V gene sequence: CDR1 LNHDA, CDR2 SQIVND (reference sequence). CDR3 length equals 14 residues. A remark on this clone: Antigen: not known.

This TCR was sampled from a woman aged 18-35 years in good health and CMV-seropositive. The chain links TRBV19 to TRBJ2-7; D might be TRBD1 (6 bases). Material: PBMCs. The CDR3 DNA reads as TGTGCTAGCCGGGACACCCGGACCGCCTACGAGCAGTACTTC. It translates to CASRDTRTAYEQYF.